One and the same sample provided the 21 T cell receptor beta chains below, sequenced in a study of human T cells and chemical hapten exposure. MiXCR, run by TCRdb on the RACE reads, gives a single entry per CDR3 protein. The data contain about 120,000 distinct CDR3 sequences, 12% of them seen just once; the ten biggest clones take up more than 1.3%. The time point is: patch test 1, 2 weeks after DPC sensitization. Stated treatment: therapeutic diphenylcyclopropenone sensitization with weekly scalp DPC. This material consisted of whole blood, taken in connection with sensitization to the hapten diphenylcyclopropenone (DPC). Every receptor here comes from a woman between 45 and 65 years old with alopecia areata. Some clones in this sample may be carry-over from other donors' samples.

V gene TRBV5-4 combines with J gene TRBJ2-7, with D perhaps assigned TRBD1 or TRBD2 (5 bases each). Deletions cut 4 bases from V and 0 bases from J, with 14 bases between. CDR3 length: 15 amino acids. Germline CDR1 is SGHNT and CDR2 is YYREEE (reference sequence). The CDR3 is CASSPRWGSSYEQYF. In DNA form, the CDR3 reads TGTGCCAGCAGCCCCCGTTGGGGGAGCTCCTACGAGCAGTACTTC.

This clonotype was detected only once. This could be a read error, since a much larger clone is one nucleotide away. The chain couples TRBV5-1 to TRBJ2-7; D uncertain. V lost 2 bases and J lost 3, with 15 bases in between. Germline loops: CDR1 SGHRS, CDR2 YFSETQ. CDR3 size: 15 residues. CDR3 residues: CASSFELGRHYEQYF. CDR3 in DNA: TGCGCCAGCAGCTTCGAATTAGGGCGCCACTACGAGCAGTACTTC. The full variable domain, rest sourced from reference TRBV5-1 and TRBJ2-7, is KAGVTQTPRYLIKTRGQQVTLSCSPISGHRSVSWYQQTPGQGLQFLFEYFSETQRNKGNFPGRFSGRQFSNSRSEMNVSTLELGDSALYLCASSFELGRHYEQYFGPGTRLTVT.

A single count supports this clonotype. Since a much larger clone is just one base distant, this may be a read error. The chain links TRBV4-3 to TRBJ2-7; 8 bases agree with TRBD1. J gave up 6 bases and V 4 bases, and 11 bases lay outside the gene matches. Germline lookup yields CDR1 LGHNA and CDR2 YSLEER. The CDR3 contains 15 residues. The CDR3 protein is CASSPSRDRTREQYF. Written as DNA, the CDR3 is TGCGCCAGCAGCCCCAGCCGGGACAGGACCCGCGAGCAGTACTTC.

This clonotype came up many times. The genes are TRBV28 and TRBJ2-4; no clear D. Germline V lookup: CDR1 MDHEN, CDR2 SYDVKM. Trimming removed 2 bases from V and 0 bases from J, with 5 bases in between. The CDR3 length is 14 residues. CDR3: CASSLAIAKNIQYF. In DNA, the CDR3 is TGTGCCAGCAGTTTAGCTATAGCCAAAAACATTCAGTACTTC.

This clonotype was found many times. The gene calls are TRBV4-2 and TRBJ1-2; D gene uncertain. The CDR3 is 16 residues long. Germline assignment: CDR1 LGHNA and CDR2 YNFKEQ. V lost 0 bases and J lost 4, with 15 bases in between. The CDR3 coding sequence is TGTGCCAGCAGCCAAGATCGGCCAATTGGAACCTATGGCTACACCTTC. Encoded protein: CASSQDRPIGTYGYTF.

The chain recombines TRBV6-6 with TRBJ1-1, with D possibly matching TRBD1 (6 bases). V lost 6 bases, J lost 2 bases, and 10 bases lay in between. This CDR3 comprises 13 residues. From germline, CDR1 is MNHNY and CDR2 SVGAGI (reference sequence). CDR3 amino acids: CASSWGGNTEAFF. The CDR3, as DNA: TGTGCCAGCAGCTGGGGGGGCAACACTGAAGCTTTCTTT.

This clonotype has only a few counts. The gene calls are TRBV11-2 and TRBJ1-3; a weak D match, TRBD1 (6 bases). CDR1 SGHAT and CDR2 FQNNGV come from the germline V gene. CDR3 length: 15 residues. Deletions cut 4 bases from V and 4 bases from J, with 14 bases between. The CDR3 DNA sequence: TGTGCCAGCAGCTCCCTGGGGGCTTCAGGAAACACCATATATTTT. It translates to CASSSLGASGNTIYF.

The rearrangement uses TRBV6-2 or TRBV6-3 and TRBJ2-6; D is possibly TRBD1 (6 bases). Trimming cost V 8 bases and J 7 bases, with 9 bases left between them. The CDR3 totals 12 residues. Germline V gene sequence: CDR1 MNHEY, CDR2 SVGEGT. This CDR3 reads CASGQLANVLTF. CDR3 nucleotide sequence: TGTGCCAGCGGACAGTTAGCCAACGTCCTGACTTTC.

This clonotype was found a few times. The chain employs TRBV6-5 and TRBJ2-6; D is perhaps TRBD1 (6 bases). This CDR3 comprises 20 residues. The germline CDR1 and CDR2 sequences are MNHEY and SVGAGI. Trimming took 2 bases from V and 2 from J, leaving 22 bases between them. The CDR3 region has the DNA TGTGCCAGCAGTTACCGTGGGGTCGGCAGGGGCAATCCTGGGGCCAACGTCCTGACTTTC. As protein: CASSYRGVGRGNPGANVLTF.

As for this clonotype: One end of the junction does not line up with germline, which may come from a read error. CDR3 in amino acids: CASSLSTGLLTEAFF. The CDR3 nucleotides read TGTGCCAGCAGTCTATCGACAGGGCTTCTCACTGAAGCTTTCTTT. The chain couples TRBV27 to TRBJ1-1, with 7 positions matching TRBD1. This CDR3 has 15 residues. CDR1 is MNHEY, CDR2 SMNVEV, per germline (reference sequence).

The sample holds many counts of this clonotype. This chain links TRBV12-3 or TRBV12-4 with TRBJ1-6, with a tentative D call TRBD1 (5 bases). The CDR3 contains 18 residues. V dropped 3 bases and J dropped 14 bases, with 29 bases sitting between them. The CDR3 DNA is TGTGCCAGCAGTTTTTTCTGGGGCCTGAGGGAGTGGGATCGCTCCCTCCACTTT. As protein: CASSFFWGLREWDRSLHF.

V usage is TRBV29-1 and J usage is TRBJ2-1; TRBD2 matches at 10 bases. The V gene end was trimmed by 5 bases and the J gene end by 9 bases; junction bases not matched to a gene: 7. Germline V lookup: CDR1 SQVTM, CDR2 ANQGSEA. CDR3 length: 13 amino acids. The CDR3 DNA reads as TGCAGCGTTATACTAGCGGGGACAGTTGAGCAGTTCTTC. It specifies CSVILAGTVEQFF.

The chain uses TRBV6-5 and TRBJ1-4; D is undetermined. Germline lookup yields CDR1 MNHEY and CDR2 SVGAGI. The CDR3 covers 12 residues. Between the trimmed V and J ends, which lost 8 bases and 7 bases, there was a span of 11 bases. CDR3 coding DNA: TGTGCCAGCCGAGGGTTCGGTGAAAAACTGTTTTTT. Translation gives CASRGFGEKLFF.

The table lists this clonotype with many counts. The CDR3 DNA reads as TGTGCCAGCAGTTACTCGGGGCAGGGGTACGAGCAGTACTTC. This translates into CASSYSGQGYEQYF. The gene calls are TRBV6-6 and TRBJ2-7; weak D call: TRBD1 (6 bases). The CDR3 sequence is 14 residues long. Trimming left V 0 bases short and J 4 bases short, with 10 bases between. Germline CDR1 MNHNY, CDR2 SVGAGI (reference sequence).

This clonotype was observed at least ten times. The chain is built from TRBV5-1 and TRBJ2-1; 7 bases agree with TRBD1. Germline V gene sequence: CDR1 SGHRS, CDR2 YFSETQ. This CDR3 is 13 amino acids long. The V gene end was trimmed by 5 bases and the J gene end by 5 bases; junction bases not matched to a gene: 4. The DNA for the CDR3 is TGCGCCAGCAGAAAGCAGGGGGACAATGAGCAGTTCTTC. This translates into CASRKQGDNEQFF.

This clonotype has a count of ten or more. The chain carries TRBV19 and TRBJ2-5; 8 nucleotides match TRBD2. This CDR3 region has 13 residues. Looked up from germline, CDR1 is LNHDA and CDR2 is SQIVND (reference sequence). The junction had 2 bases not matched to a gene; V was cut back by 3 bases and J by 5 bases. The CDR3 loop reads CASSIGGDETQYF. The CDR3 DNA follows: TGTGCCAGTAGTATCGGGGGGGACGAGACCCAGTACTTC.

In its sample, this clonotype was seen many times. The chain combines TRBV7-9 with TRBJ2-5; 10 bases fit TRBD2. The germline V gene has CDR1 SEHNR and CDR2 FQNEAQ (reference sequence). J gave up 4 bases and V 5 bases, and 7 bases lay outside the gene matches. The length of the CDR3 is 15 residues. In nucleotides, the CDR3 is TGTGCCAGCAGCCTCGTAGCGGGAGGCGGAGAGACCCAGTACTTC. Its protein is CASSLVAGGGETQYF.

This clonotype was observed many times. V and J are TRBV28 and TRBJ1-4; D remains unclear. CDR1 is MDHEN and CDR2 is SYDVKM in the germline V gene. The CDR3 is made up of 12 amino acids. Trimming left V 10 bases short and J 5 bases short, with 11 bases between. CDR3 in amino acids: CATALWNEKLFF. In DNA form, the CDR3 reads TGTGCCACCGCTTTATGGAATGAAAAACTGTTTTTT.

This clonotype was seen at least ten times. The chain is built from TRBV3-1 and TRBJ1-3; no clear D gene. The V gene's germline CDR1 is LGHDT and CDR2 YNNKEL (reference sequence). This CDR3 spans 13 amino acids. V was clipped by 1 base and J by 3 bases, with 4 bases between them. CDR3 sequence reads: CASSQGSGNTIYF. In DNA form, the CDR3 reads TGTGCCAGCAGCCAAGGAAGTGGAAACACCATATATTTT.

This clonotype showed up many times. This chain connects TRBV29-1 to TRBJ1-1; the match to TRBD1 covers 7 bases. The germline V gene has CDR1 SQVTM and CDR2 ANQGSEA. This CDR3 contains 13 residues. The junction had 7 bases not matched to a gene; V was cut back by 2 bases and J by 7 bases. The CDR3 loop reads CSVEPQGKYEAFF. CDR3 DNA: TGCAGCGTTGAACCACAGGGGAAGTATGAAGCTTTCTTT.

This clonotype showed up many times. The rearrangement links TRBV12-3 or TRBV12-4 to TRBJ1-1, with D tentatively TRBD1 (5 bases). Deletions cut 6 bases from V and 3 bases from J, with 8 bases between. The CDR3 totals 12 residues. CDR3 DNA sequence: TGTGCCAGCAGGCAGGGACACACTGAAGCTTTCTTT. As protein: CASRQGHTEAFF.